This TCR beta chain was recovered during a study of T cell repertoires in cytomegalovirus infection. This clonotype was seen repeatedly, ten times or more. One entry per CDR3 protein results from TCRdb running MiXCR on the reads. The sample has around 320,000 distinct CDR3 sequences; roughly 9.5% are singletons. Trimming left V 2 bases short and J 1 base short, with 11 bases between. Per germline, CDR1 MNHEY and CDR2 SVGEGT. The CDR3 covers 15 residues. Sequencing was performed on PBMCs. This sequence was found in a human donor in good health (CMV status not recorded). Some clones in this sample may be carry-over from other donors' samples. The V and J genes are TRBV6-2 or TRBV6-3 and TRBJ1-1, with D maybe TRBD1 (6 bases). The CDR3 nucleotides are TGTGCCAGCAGTTACCATCCACAGGGGAACACTGAAGCTTTCTTT. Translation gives CASSYHPQGNTEAFF.